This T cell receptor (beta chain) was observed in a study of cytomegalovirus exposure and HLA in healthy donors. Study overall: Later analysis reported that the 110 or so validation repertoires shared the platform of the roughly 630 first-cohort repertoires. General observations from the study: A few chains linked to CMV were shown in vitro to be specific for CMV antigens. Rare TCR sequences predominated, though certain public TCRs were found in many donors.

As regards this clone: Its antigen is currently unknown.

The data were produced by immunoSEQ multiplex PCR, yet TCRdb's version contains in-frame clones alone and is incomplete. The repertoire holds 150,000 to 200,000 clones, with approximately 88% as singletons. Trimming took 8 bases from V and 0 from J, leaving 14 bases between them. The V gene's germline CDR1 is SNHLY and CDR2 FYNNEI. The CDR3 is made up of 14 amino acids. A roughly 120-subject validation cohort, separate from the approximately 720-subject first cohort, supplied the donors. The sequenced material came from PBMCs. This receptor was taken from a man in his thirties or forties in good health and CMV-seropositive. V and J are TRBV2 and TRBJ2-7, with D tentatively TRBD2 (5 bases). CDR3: CASGLRGTSYEQYF. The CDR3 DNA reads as TGTGCCAGCGGGCTCCGGGGAACCTCCTACGAGCAGTACTTC.